This entry lists 31 T cell receptor beta chains sequenced from one sample in a study of vaccination effects on CD4 cells after COVID-19. No antigen has been assigned to these receptors. Antigen-specific CD4+ T cells were first expanded with viral peptide pools by the ViraFEST assay and only then sequenced. Cells that had been cultured for 10 days were the source of isolated CD4+ T cells. The data were produced by immunoSEQ multiplex PCR, yet TCRdb's version contains in-frame clones alone and is incomplete. The data hold about 79,000 clones, with 74% observed a single time. Specimen: CD4+ T cells from PBMCs cultured with HCoV-229E spike peptides, collected before COVID-19 vaccination. All receptors come from a human donor who received a COVID-19 vaccine.

This chain connects TRBV18 to TRBJ1-5; perhaps TRBD1 as D (6 bases). The CDR3 sequence is 15 residues long. Germline CDR1 and CDR2: KGHSH and LQKENI. Trimming stripped 1 base from V and 0 bases from J, with 7 bases between. CDR3 amino acids: CASSPQGDSNQPQHF. CDR3 coding DNA: TGTGCCAGCTCACCACAGGGGGATAGCAATCAGCCCCAGCATTTT. Based on the CDR3 plus reference TRBV18 and TRBJ1-5, the full variable domain is NAGVMQNPRHLVRRRGQEARLRCSPMKGHSHVYWYRQLPEEGLKFMVYLQKENIIDESGMPKERFSAEFPKEGPSILRIQQVVRGDSAAYFCASSPQGDSNQPQHFGDGTRLSIL.

The rearrangement uses TRBV6-1 and TRBJ2-3; no clear D. This CDR3 is 12 amino acids long. The V gene lost 4 bases and the J gene lost 6 bases, with 8 bases spanning the gap. Germline CDR1 reads MNHNS; CDR2 reads SASEGT. Here the CDR3 DNA reads TGTGCCAGCAGTGGGGTTGCGGATACGCAGTATTTT. Its protein product is CASSGVADTQYF.

Comments on this clone: Other nucleotide sequences in the sample specify the same CDR3. This chain uses TRBV7-9 with TRBJ1-5; 7 bases map to TRBD1. V dropped 1 base and J dropped 0; count of bases not matched to a gene: 3. Germline CDR1 SEHNR, CDR2 FQNEAQ (reference sequence). The CDR3 loop spans 16 amino acids. Written as DNA, the CDR3 is TGTGCCAGCAGCTTAGGGACAGGTTCTAGCAATCAGCCCCAGCATTTT. Residues: CASSLGTGSSNQPQHF. Full variable domain (outside the CDR3, taken from reference TRBV7-9 and TRBJ1-5): DTGVSQNPRHKITKRGQNVTFRCDPISEHNRLYWYRQTLGQGPEFLTYFQNEAQLEKSRLLSDRFSAERPKGSFSTLEIQRTEQGDSAMYLCASSLGTGSSNQPQHFGDGTRLSIL.

The chain carries TRBV25-1 and TRBJ2-3; 10 bases align to TRBD1. Trimming took 1 base from V and 1 from J; bases not matched to a gene: 8. The germline V gene encodes CDR1 MGHDK and CDR2 SYGVNS. This CDR3 contains 18 residues. CDR3 protein: CASSEFGLGTGGTDTQYF. CDR3 DNA: TGTGCCAGCAGTGAATTTGGTCTCGGGACAGGGGGCACAGATACGCAGTATTTT. Complete variable domain (other parts from reference TRBV25-1 and TRBJ2-3): EADIYQTPRYLVIGTGKKITLECSQTMGHDKMYWYQQDPGMELHLIHYSYGVNSTEKGDLSSESTVSRIRTEHFPLTLESARPSHTSQYLCASSEFGLGTGGTDTQYFGPGTRLTVL.

This clone has a handful of counts. The gene calls are TRBV3-1 (or the pseudogene TRBV3-2) and TRBJ1-4; D unresolved. Germline V gene data show CDR1 as LGHDT and CDR2 as YNNKEL (reference sequence). The CDR3 runs to 12 residues. Trimming took 1 base from V and 8 from J, leaving 5 bases between them. CDR3 sequence (DNA): TGTGCCAGCAGCCAAGGCGAAGAAAAACTGTTTTTT. It codes for CASSQGEEKLFF.

This clone was detected only a few times. The chain carries TRBV28 and TRBJ1-2; D remains unclear. Trimming took 6 bases from V and 8 from J, leaving 22 bases between them. The germline V gene has CDR1 MDHEN and CDR2 SYDVKM. The CDR3 has 15 residues. The CDR3 sequence: CASSPADRSMRGYTF. For the CDR3, the DNA is TGTGCCAGCAGCCCAGCCGACCGGTCAATGCGCGGCTACACCTTC.

The J gene is TRBJ1-2, the V gene TRBV10-1, with no clear D. V lost 7 bases, J lost 0 bases, and 24 bases lay in between. CDR3 size: 18 residues. Germline V gene sequence: CDR1 WNHNN, CDR2 SYGVQD (reference sequence). This chain's CDR3 is CASTPFRPFYSPNYGYTF. DNA of the CDR3: TGCGCCAGCACCCCTTTCCGACCGTTCTACAGCCCTAACTATGGCTACACCTTC.

V usage is TRBV9 and J usage is TRBJ2-2; TRBD2 agrees at 8 bases. Looked up from germline, CDR1 is SGDLS and CDR2 is YYNGEE. This CDR3 spans 15 amino acids. J gave up 7 bases and V 3 bases, and 8 bases lay outside the gene matches. CDR3 protein: CASSATRGGFGELFF. The CDR3 DNA reads TGTGCCAGCAGCGCCACCCGGGGGGGGTTCGGGGAGCTGTTTTTT.

This clone was seen once. The J gene is TRBJ2-5, the V gene TRBV5-1; possible D gene TRBD1, 5 bases. The CDR3 is 17 amino acids. CDR1 is SGHRS, CDR2 YFSETQ, per germline. The ends were cut back, 4 bases at V and 0 bases at J, with 19 bases in the middle. CDR3 sequence (DNA): TGCGCCAGCAGCCTAGTACCCTCTGGGGCGTACCAAGAGACCCAGTACTTC. This gives the protein CASSLVPSGAYQETQYF.

The V and J genes are TRBV15 and TRBJ2-4; D is ambiguous. The V gene's germline CDR1 is LNHNV and CDR2 YYDKDF (reference sequence). The V end was cut by 5 bases, the J end by 1 base, with 15 bases between. This CDR3 region has 16 residues. CDR3 nucleotide sequence: TGTGCCACCAGCCTGAGTTGGCCCGTGGCCAAAAACATTCAGTACTTC. The encoded protein is CATSLSWPVAKNIQYF.

The table lists this clone with a few counts. The rearrangement uses TRBV7-2 and TRBJ2-1; maybe TRBD1 (5 bases). The length of the CDR3 is 12 residues. V gave up 3 bases and J gave up 9 bases, with 9 bases separating them. The germline V gene encodes CDR1 SGHTA and CDR2 FQGNSA. CDR3 region: CASSFQGTEQFF. The DNA of the CDR3 is TGTGCCAGCAGCTTCCAGGGTACTGAGCAGTTCTTC.

The V and J genes are TRBV15 and TRBJ2-4, with a tentative D call TRBD1 (5 bases). In germline, CDR1 is LNHNV, CDR2 YYDKDF (reference sequence). Trimming took 0 bases from V and 6 from J, leaving 9 bases between them. The CDR3 loop spans 14 amino acids. This CDR3 is CATSRDTGINIQYF. In DNA, the CDR3 is TGTGCCACCAGCAGAGATACAGGTATAAACATTCAGTACTTC.

The chain joins TRBV6-2 or TRBV6-3 to TRBJ2-6; 10 nucleotides match TRBD1. This CDR3 is built from 18 residues. V shed 4 bases and J 0 bases; nucleotides not matched to a gene: 6. Germline CDR1 MNHEY, CDR2 SVGEGT. CDR3: CASSSRTGGSSGANVLTF. CDR3 DNA sequence: TGTGCCAGCAGTTCGAGGACAGGGGGTTCCTCTGGGGCCAACGTCCTGACTTTC.

This clone has a single count. The chain recombines TRBV13 with TRBJ1-5; tentative D call: TRBD1 (5 bases). The V end lost 0 bases, the J end lost 4 bases, and 13 bases lay between the germline ends. Per the germline V gene, CDR1 is PRHDT and CDR2 is FYEKMQ (reference sequence). This CDR3 is 16 amino acids long. The CDR3 DNA is TGTGCCAGCAGCTTAGGGTCAGGGAGGGAGAATCAGCCCCAGCATTTT. It is translated as CASSLGSGRENQPQHF.

The rearrangement uses TRBV29-1 and TRBJ1-1, with 9 bases that match TRBD1. The V and J ends lost 6 bases and 1 base, in that order; junction bases with no gene match: 9. Germline-derived CDR1 and CDR2 are SQVTM and ANQGSEA. The CDR3 has 15 amino acids. In DNA form, the CDR3 reads TGCAGCGTAAAACAGGGGGCAGCTGCGAACACTGAAGCTTTCTTT. Its protein product is CSVKQGAAANTEAFF.

The chain is built from TRBV2 and TRBJ2-3; TRBD2 might be the D (5 bases). Germline lookup yields CDR1 SNHLY and CDR2 FYNNEI. V gave up 6 bases and J gave up 3 bases, with 13 bases separating them. This CDR3 contains 14 residues. CDR3 amino acids: CASRRTRQTDTQYF. The CDR3 DNA reads TGTGCCAGCAGACGCACTAGACAAACAGATACGCAGTATTTT.

This chain uses TRBV12-5 with TRBJ1-3; the D is unclear. Trimming left V 4 bases short and J 4 bases short, with 8 bases between. The CDR3 consists of 13 residues. Germline CDR1 reads LGHNT; CDR2 reads FRNRAP. The CDR3 nucleotides are TGTGCTAGTGGTTCCCAACAGGGAAACACCATATATTTT. Translated, it gives CASGSQQGNTIYF.

J is TRBJ2-7 and V is TRBV5-6; D remains ambiguous. Germline assignment: CDR1 SGHDT and CDR2 YYEEEE. Trimming removed 4 bases at V and 2 bases at J, with 28 bases between. This CDR3 is 19 amino acids long. The CDR3 loop reads CASSTRQGPISDPPYEQYV. The DNA of the CDR3 is TGTGCCAGCAGCACAAGACAAGGGCCTATAAGCGACCCTCCCTACGAGCAGTACGTC.

The J gene is TRBJ2-2, the V gene TRBV3-1 (or the pseudogene TRBV3-2), with D hard to call. Per germline, CDR1 LGHDT and CDR2 YNNKEL (reference sequence). CDR3 size: 14 residues. The V end lost 7 bases, the J end lost 0 bases, and 9 bases lay between the germline ends. The CDR3 here is CASKKQPNTGELFF. For the CDR3, the DNA is TGTGCCAGCAAGAAGCAACCGAACACCGGGGAGCTGTTTTTT.

The gene calls are TRBV6-5 and TRBJ1-2, with D possibly matching TRBD1 (6 bases). Germline lookup yields CDR1 MNHEY and CDR2 SVGAGI. The CDR3 runs to 13 residues. Trimming cost V 7 bases and J 8 bases, with 17 bases left between them. DNA of the CDR3: TGTGCCAGCACCAGGACAGCCAGGGAGGGCTACACCTTC. Translation: CASTRTAREGYTF.

The chain links TRBV6-5 to TRBJ2-2; 10 bases line up with TRBD1. V was clipped by 6 bases and J by 5 bases; unmatched bases: 3. Germline V CDR1 and CDR2: MNHEY, SVGAGI. CDR3 length: 14 amino acids. The CDR3 nucleotides are TGTGCCAGCAGCCGGGACAGGGGAACCGGGGAGCTGTTTTTT. Its translation: CASSRDRGTGELFF.

The V and J genes are TRBV28 and TRBJ2-2; TRBD1 might be the D (6 bases). This CDR3 region has 15 residues. Germline CDR1 and CDR2: MDHEN and SYDVKM. V was shortened by 6 bases and J by 6 bases, with 17 bases between the two germline ends. CDR3 amino acids: CASSPHPGVAGELFF. The CDR3 DNA is TGTGCCAGCAGCCCTCACCCAGGGGTGGCCGGGGAGCTGTTTTTT.

This rearrangement joins TRBV6-1 to TRBJ1-2, with D perhaps TRBD1 (6 bases). Per the germline V gene, CDR1 is MNHNS and CDR2 is SASEGT. The CDR3 loop spans 15 amino acids. Trimming removed 2 bases at V and 3 bases at J, with 13 bases between. Written as DNA, the CDR3 is TGTGCCAGCAGTGAATCGGCCGGACAGCACTATGGCTACACCTTC. Translated, it gives CASSESAGQHYGYTF.

This clone was detected once. The chain is built from TRBV7-3 and TRBJ2-5, with D possibly being TRBD1 or TRBD2 (5 bases each). Trimming shortened V by 3 bases and J by 1 base, and 12 bases separated the two germline ends. The CDR3 contains 15 residues. CDR1 and CDR2 from the germline V gene are SGHTA and FQGTGA. CDR3 nucleotides: TGTGCCAGCAGCTTGGGGCTAGCATCCCAAGAGACCCAGTACTTC. This translates into CASSLGLASQETQYF.

The chain uses TRBV19 and TRBJ1-1, with D possibly TRBD1 on 6 matching bases. Germline values: CDR1 LNHDA, CDR2 SQIVND (reference sequence). The CDR3 runs to 14 residues. V lost 8 bases and J 4 bases, leaving 17 bases between the germline ends. The CDR3 bases are TGTGCCAGTGGTCCCACAGGGCTGGGCACTGAAGCTTTCTTT. Its protein is CASGPTGLGTEAFF.

The chain has TRBV14 and TRBJ1-6, with a tentative D call TRBD1 (6 bases). The V end was cut by 8 bases, the J end by 7 bases, with 12 bases between. This CDR3 is 13 amino acids long. CDR1 and CDR2 (germline): SGHDN, FVKESK. CDR3 region: CASGGGENSPLHF. Written as DNA, the CDR3 is TGTGCCAGCGGGGGCGGAGAGAATTCACCCCTCCACTTT. The whole variable domain, remainder taken from reference TRBV14 and TRBJ1-6, is EAGVTQFPSHSVIEKGQTVTLRCDPISGHDNLYWYRRVMGKEIKFLLHFVKESKQDESGMPNNRFLAERTGGTYSTLKVQPAELEDSGVYFCASGGGENSPLHFGNGTRLTVT.

The chain uses TRBV6-5 and TRBJ2-4; weak D call: TRBD1 (6 bases). CDR1 is MNHEY, CDR2 SVGAGI, per germline. V lost 7 bases and J 8 bases, leaving 9 bases between the germline ends. The CDR3 loop spans 11 amino acids. CDR3 nucleotides: TGTGCCAGCATGGGACAACACATTCAGTACTTC. It is translated as CASMGQHIQYF.

This rearrangement joins TRBV9 to TRBJ1-2, with D possibly matching TRBD1 (6 bases). CDR1 and CDR2 from the germline V gene are SGDLS and YYNGEE. The V end was cut by 3 bases, the J end by 8 bases, with 14 bases between. The length of the CDR3 is 13 residues. CDR3 nucleotides: TGTGCCAGCAGCGCCAACAGGGTCCAAGGCTACACCTTC. Translating gives CASSANRVQGYTF.

The chain has TRBV6-2 or TRBV6-3 and TRBJ1-5; 9 positions match TRBD1. V was pared by 5 bases and J by 4 bases, with 9 bases of the junction left unmatched. The CDR3 sequence is 16 residues long. CDR1 and CDR2 (germline): MNHEY, SVGEGT. The CDR3 reads CASSPQGAGRNQPQHF. The CDR3 DNA is TGTGCCAGCAGTCCACAGGGGGCCGGACGAAATCAGCCCCAGCATTTT.

This clone was recorded once. The chain joins TRBV29-1 to TRBJ2-1, with a tentative D call TRBD1 (6 bases). The CDR3 length is 12 residues. V was cut by 4 bases and J by 6 bases, with 10 bases left in between. The germline gives CDR1 SQVTM, CDR2 ANQGSEA. CDR3 bases: TGCAGCGTTGGCCGGGACACCAATGAGCAGTTCTTC. Amino acids: CSVGRDTNEQFF.

The CDR3 region is CASSRDRGRRTNEKLFF. The CDR3 DNA is TGTGCCAGCAGTCGGGACAGGGGGCGGAGAACTAATGAAAAACTGTTTTTT. The rearrangement joins TRBV2 to TRBJ1-4; 12 bases agree with TRBD1. Germline CDR1 SNHLY, CDR2 FYNNEI. The CDR3 runs 17 residues. With 5 bases clipped from V and 1 base from J, the junction kept 5 bases outside the gene matches.